This TCR beta chain stems from a study of shared clonotypes between healthy human individuals. Findings and caveats of the study: Blood alone was sampled, and tissue repertoires likely differ. Naive subsets tended to show greater estimated richness than memory subsets.

Using immunoSEQ multiplex PCR, the repertoire was profiled, and TCRdb retains in-frame clones only, with some absent. This table holds around 690,000 clones, about 90% found once. About this clone itself: As yet, its antigen is unknown.

The CDR3 extends over 15 amino acids. Germline lookup yields CDR1 SGHVS and CDR2 FQNEAQ. Trimming cost V 6 bases and J 1 base, with 13 bases left between them. Sequenced material: memory CD8+ T cells from PBMCs. Specified subset: CD45RO+ cells pooled with CCR7-negative TemRA cells. The source of this sequence is a man aged 18 to 30 in good health. Some clones in this sample may be carry-over from other donors' samples. This chain links TRBV7-8 with TRBJ1-5, with D hard to call. The CDR3, as DNA: TGTGCCAGCAGGGAAGGGAGGTTAAGCAATCAGCCCCAGCATTTT. It is translated as CASREGRLSNQPQHF.